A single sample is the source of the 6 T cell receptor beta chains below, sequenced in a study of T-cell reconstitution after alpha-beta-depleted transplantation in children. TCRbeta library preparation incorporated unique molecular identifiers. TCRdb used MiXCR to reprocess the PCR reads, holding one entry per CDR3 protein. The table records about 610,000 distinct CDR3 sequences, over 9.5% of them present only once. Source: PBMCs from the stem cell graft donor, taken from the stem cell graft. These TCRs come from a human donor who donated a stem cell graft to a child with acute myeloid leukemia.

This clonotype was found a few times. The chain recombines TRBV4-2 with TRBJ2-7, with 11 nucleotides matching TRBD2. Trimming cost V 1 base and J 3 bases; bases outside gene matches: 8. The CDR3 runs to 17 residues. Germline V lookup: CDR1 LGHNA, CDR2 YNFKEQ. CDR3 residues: CASSQVSGTSGVYEQYF. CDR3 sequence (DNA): TGTGCCAGCAGCCAAGTTTCCGGGACTAGCGGTGTCTACGAGCAGTACTTC.

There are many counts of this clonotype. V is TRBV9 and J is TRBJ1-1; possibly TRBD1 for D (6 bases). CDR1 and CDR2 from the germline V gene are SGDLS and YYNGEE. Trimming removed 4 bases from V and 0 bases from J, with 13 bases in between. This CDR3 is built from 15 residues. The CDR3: CASSLTAGVNTEAFF. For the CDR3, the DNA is TGTGCCAGCAGCCTCACGGCAGGGGTGAACACTGAAGCTTTCTTT. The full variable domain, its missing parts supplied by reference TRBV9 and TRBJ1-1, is DSGVTQTPKHLITATGQRVTLRCSPRSGDLSVYWYQQSLDQGLQFLIQYYNGEERAKGNILERFSAQQFPDLHSELNLSSLELGDSALYFCASSLTAGVNTEAFFGQGTRLTVV.

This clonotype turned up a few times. The CDR3 DNA follows: TGTGCCAGCAGCACAGAAGCAGGGAATGAGCAGTTCTTC. Protein product: CASSTEAGNEQFF. The rearrangement joins TRBV28 to TRBJ2-1; weak D call: TRBD1 (5 bases). The V gene lost 6 bases and the J gene lost 7 bases, with 13 bases spanning the gap. CDR1 MDHEN and CDR2 SYDVKM come from the germline V gene. The CDR3 is 13 amino acids.

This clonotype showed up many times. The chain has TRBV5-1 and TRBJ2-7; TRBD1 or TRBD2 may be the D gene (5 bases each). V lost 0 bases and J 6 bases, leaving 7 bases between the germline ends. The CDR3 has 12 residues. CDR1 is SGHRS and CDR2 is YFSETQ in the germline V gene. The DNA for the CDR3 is TGCGCCAGCAGCTTGGTCGGGACCGAGCAGTACTTC. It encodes CASSLVGTEQYF. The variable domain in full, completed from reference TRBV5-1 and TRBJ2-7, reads KAGVTQTPRYLIKTRGQQVTLSCSPISGHRSVSWYQQTPGQGLQFLFEYFSETQRNKGNFPGRFSGRQFSNSRSEMNVSTLELGDSALYLCASSLVGTEQYFGPGTRLTVT.

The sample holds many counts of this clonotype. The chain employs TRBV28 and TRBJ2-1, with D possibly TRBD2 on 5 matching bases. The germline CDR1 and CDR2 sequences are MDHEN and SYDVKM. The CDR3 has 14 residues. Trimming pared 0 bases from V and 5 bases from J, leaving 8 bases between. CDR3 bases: TGTGCCAGCAGTTTATGCGGGGAGAACAATGAGCAGTTCTTC. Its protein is CASSLCGENNEQFF.

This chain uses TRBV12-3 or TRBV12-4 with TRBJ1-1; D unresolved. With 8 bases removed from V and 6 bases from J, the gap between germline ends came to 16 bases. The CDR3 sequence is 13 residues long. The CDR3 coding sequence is TGTGCCAGCCGGGTTCTCAAGGGCGCTGAAGCTTTCTTT. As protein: CASRVLKGAEAFF.